This T cell receptor beta chain was documented in a study of cytomegalovirus exposure and HLA in healthy donors. Study as a whole: Most donors, 70% to 85% of some 400 genotyped, fell in the Caucasian-associated ancestry cluster. Study-wide findings and caveats: Sequencing depth across donors, presence/absence analyses assumed, was roughly uniform.

On this clone: Antigen specificity is unknown.

The germline V gene has CDR1 MNHEY and CDR2 SVGAGI. This CDR3 contains 15 residues. The V and J ends lost 5 bases and 0 bases respectively, with 14 bases between them. Use of 60 Vbeta and 13 Jbeta primers characterized the PCR. Original analysis: Unique TCR beta chains totaled roughly 80 million in a later count, with approximately 11 million of them shared. Profiling relied on immunoSEQ multiplex PCR, and the TCRdb table lists in-frame clones only, not all of them. V and J calls and clone size are those listed in that table; D and trimming were worked out from the DNA. The sample lists some 100,000 clones, about 85% seen once, with roughly 1.1% in the top ten.

The V call is TRBV6-5, the J call TRBJ2-7; D unresolved. The clonotype originates from a girl aged 2 to 10 in good health and CMV-seropositive. Sample: PBMCs. CDR3 DNA sequence: TGTGCCAGCAGTCCACGGAGTACGAGCTCCTACGAGCAGTACTTC. This codes for CASSPRSTSSYEQYF.